A selection of T cell receptor beta chains follows, all from one sample in a study of early T cells in non-severe SARS-CoV-2 infection. One entry per CDR3 protein, called by TCRdb with MiXCR from the 5' RACE reads. The repertoire consists of about 84,000 distinct CDR3 sequences, with around 10% occurring once and the leading ten covering roughly 3%. The sequenced sample consisted of whole blood. The receptors stem from an adult who was a healthcare worker with PCR-confirmed SARS-CoV-2 infection or an uninfected control (not recorded which). CDR3s include the opening cysteine and the closing phenylalanine or tryptophan. Each record gives: clone size, D gene, V gene, J gene, CDR3 protein, CDR3 DNA. D genes are given only for firm matches. For some rows the clone size is stated as once, few or many, or as a class when expanded; others skip it.

clone size: few
D gene: .
V gene: TRBV6-5
J gene: TRBJ1-3
CDR3 protein: CASSYSTGAGNTIYF
CDR3 DNA: TGTGCCAGCAGTTACTCGACAGGAGCTGGAAACACCATATATTTT

clone size: few
D gene: .
V gene: TRBV10-3
J gene: TRBJ1-1
CDR3 protein: CAISESASRGEAFF
CDR3 DNA: TGTGCCATCAGTGAGTCAGCTTCGAGAGGTGAAGCTTTCTTT

clone size: .
D gene: TRBD2
V gene: TRBV9
J gene: TRBJ2-1
CDR3 protein: CASSPRASAGEQFF
CDR3 DNA: TGTGCCAGCAGCCCCCGGGCCTCAGCGGGGGAGCAGTTCTTC

clone size: many
D gene: .
V gene: TRBV27
J gene: TRBJ2-1
CDR3 protein: CASSSLDSHSYNEQFF
CDR3 DNA: TGTGCCAGCAGTTCTCTAGACTCTCACTCCTACAATGAGCAGTTCTTC

clone size: many
D gene: .
V gene: TRBV28
J gene: TRBJ2-3
CDR3 protein: CASSSSGRTDTQYF
CDR3 DNA: TGTGCCAGCAGTTCAAGCGGCCGCACAGATACGCAGTATTTT

clone size: many
D gene: TRBD1
V gene: TRBV12-3/TRBV12-4
J gene: TRBJ2-1
CDR3 protein: CASSYGTGDEQFF
CDR3 DNA: TGTGCCAGCAGTTATGGGACAGGGGATGAGCAGTTCTTC

clone size: medium-sized
D gene: .
V gene: TRBV4-1
J gene: TRBJ2-7
CDR3 protein: CASSQESEGPLFREQYF
CDR3 DNA: TGCGCCAGCAGCCAAGAGTCAGAGGGCCCTCTGTTCCGCGAGCAGTACTTC

clone size: .
D gene: .
V gene: TRBV28
J gene: TRBJ2-3
CDR3 protein: CASDGPPGTQYF
CDR3 DNA: TGTGCCAGCGACGGACCGCCCGGGACGCAGTATTTT

clone size: many
D gene: .
V gene: TRBV19
J gene: TRBJ1-5
CDR3 protein: CASMEPTWSNQPQHF
CDR3 DNA: TGTGCCAGTATGGAACCAACTTGGAGCAATCAGCCCCAGCATTTT

clone size: many
D gene: TRBD1
V gene: TRBV27
J gene: TRBJ2-1
CDR3 protein: CASLSGGAFSGYNEQFF
CDR3 DNA: TGTGCCAGCCTCTCAGGGGGCGCGTTCTCGGGGTACAATGAGCAGTTCTTC

clone size: many
D gene: .
V gene: TRBV9
J gene: TRBJ1-2
CDR3 protein: CASSVDPSGTEHGYTF
CDR3 DNA: TGTGCCAGCAGCGTAGACCCTTCCGGGACCGAGCATGGCTACACCTTC

clone size: .
D gene: .
V gene: TRBV12-3/TRBV12-4
J gene: TRBJ1-2
CDR3 protein: CASSPGDRQATNYGYTF
CDR3 DNA: TGTGCCAGCAGTCCCGGGGACCGACAGGCCACTAACTATGGCTACACCTTC

clone size: many
D gene: TRBD2
V gene: TRBV5-4
J gene: TRBJ2-1
CDR3 protein: CASSFGSARLAGNEQFF
CDR3 DNA: TGTGCCAGCAGCTTCGGTAGCGCGAGACTAGCGGGAAACGAGCAGTTCTTC

clone size: few
D gene: .
V gene: TRBV5-1
J gene: TRBJ2-5
CDR3 protein: CASSVGQPALQETQYF
CDR3 DNA: TGCGCCAGCAGTGTTGGACAGCCTGCCCTCCAAGAGACCCAGTACTTC

clone size: many
D gene: .
V gene: TRBV7-9
J gene: TRBJ2-1
CDR3 protein: CATHDKTESNEQFF
CDR3 DNA: TGTGCCACCCACGATAAGACAGAATCCAATGAGCAGTTCTTC

clone size: .
D gene: TRBD2
V gene: TRBV11-1
J gene: TRBJ2-1
CDR3 protein: CASSLVSSGYNEQFF
CDR3 DNA: TGTGCCAGCAGCTTAGTATCTAGCGGATACAATGAGCAGTTCTTC

clone size: few
D gene: TRBD1
V gene: TRBV28
J gene: TRBJ2-5
CDR3 protein: CALRRQGQETQYF
CDR3 DNA: TGTGCCCTCCGCCGACAGGGCCAAGAGACCCAGTACTTC

clone size: .
D gene: TRBD2
V gene: TRBV6-5
J gene: TRBJ2-3
CDR3 protein: CATSLAGARNTQYF
CDR3 DNA: TGTGCCACCTCCCTAGCGGGGGCCAGAAATACGCAGTATTTT

clone size: many
D gene: TRBD2
V gene: TRBV7-3
J gene: TRBJ2-2
CDR3 protein: CASSLPRTSGGSGELFF
CDR3 DNA: TGTGCCAGCAGCTTACCTCGGACTAGCGGGGGTAGCGGGGAGCTGTTTTTT

clone size: few
D gene: TRBD1
V gene: TRBV20-1
J gene: TRBJ2-7
CDR3 protein: CSARDHRGPYEQYF
CDR3 DNA: TGCAGTGCTAGAGATCACAGGGGACCTTACGAGCAGTACTTC

clone size: many
D gene: .
V gene: TRBV12-3/TRBV12-4
J gene: TRBJ2-7
CDR3 protein: CASSFSGYEQYF
CDR3 DNA: TGTGCCAGCAGTTTCTCGGGTTACGAGCAGTACTTC

clone size: .
D gene: .
V gene: TRBV11-1
J gene: TRBJ2-3
CDR3 protein: CASSHERDTQYF
CDR3 DNA: TGTGCCAGCAGCCACGAGAGAGATACGCAGTATTTT

clone size: many
D gene: .
V gene: TRBV20-1
J gene: TRBJ2-7
CDR3 protein: CSANSGGRGEQYF
CDR3 DNA: TGCAGTGCTAATTCAGGGGGGCGCGGCGAGCAGTACTTC

clone size: many
D gene: TRBD2
V gene: TRBV5-1
J gene: TRBJ2-1
CDR3 protein: CASSLKVITGGALSYNEQFF
CDR3 DNA: TGCGCCAGCAGCTTGAAGGTTATCACCGGGGGGGCCCTCTCCTACAATGAGCAGTTCTTC